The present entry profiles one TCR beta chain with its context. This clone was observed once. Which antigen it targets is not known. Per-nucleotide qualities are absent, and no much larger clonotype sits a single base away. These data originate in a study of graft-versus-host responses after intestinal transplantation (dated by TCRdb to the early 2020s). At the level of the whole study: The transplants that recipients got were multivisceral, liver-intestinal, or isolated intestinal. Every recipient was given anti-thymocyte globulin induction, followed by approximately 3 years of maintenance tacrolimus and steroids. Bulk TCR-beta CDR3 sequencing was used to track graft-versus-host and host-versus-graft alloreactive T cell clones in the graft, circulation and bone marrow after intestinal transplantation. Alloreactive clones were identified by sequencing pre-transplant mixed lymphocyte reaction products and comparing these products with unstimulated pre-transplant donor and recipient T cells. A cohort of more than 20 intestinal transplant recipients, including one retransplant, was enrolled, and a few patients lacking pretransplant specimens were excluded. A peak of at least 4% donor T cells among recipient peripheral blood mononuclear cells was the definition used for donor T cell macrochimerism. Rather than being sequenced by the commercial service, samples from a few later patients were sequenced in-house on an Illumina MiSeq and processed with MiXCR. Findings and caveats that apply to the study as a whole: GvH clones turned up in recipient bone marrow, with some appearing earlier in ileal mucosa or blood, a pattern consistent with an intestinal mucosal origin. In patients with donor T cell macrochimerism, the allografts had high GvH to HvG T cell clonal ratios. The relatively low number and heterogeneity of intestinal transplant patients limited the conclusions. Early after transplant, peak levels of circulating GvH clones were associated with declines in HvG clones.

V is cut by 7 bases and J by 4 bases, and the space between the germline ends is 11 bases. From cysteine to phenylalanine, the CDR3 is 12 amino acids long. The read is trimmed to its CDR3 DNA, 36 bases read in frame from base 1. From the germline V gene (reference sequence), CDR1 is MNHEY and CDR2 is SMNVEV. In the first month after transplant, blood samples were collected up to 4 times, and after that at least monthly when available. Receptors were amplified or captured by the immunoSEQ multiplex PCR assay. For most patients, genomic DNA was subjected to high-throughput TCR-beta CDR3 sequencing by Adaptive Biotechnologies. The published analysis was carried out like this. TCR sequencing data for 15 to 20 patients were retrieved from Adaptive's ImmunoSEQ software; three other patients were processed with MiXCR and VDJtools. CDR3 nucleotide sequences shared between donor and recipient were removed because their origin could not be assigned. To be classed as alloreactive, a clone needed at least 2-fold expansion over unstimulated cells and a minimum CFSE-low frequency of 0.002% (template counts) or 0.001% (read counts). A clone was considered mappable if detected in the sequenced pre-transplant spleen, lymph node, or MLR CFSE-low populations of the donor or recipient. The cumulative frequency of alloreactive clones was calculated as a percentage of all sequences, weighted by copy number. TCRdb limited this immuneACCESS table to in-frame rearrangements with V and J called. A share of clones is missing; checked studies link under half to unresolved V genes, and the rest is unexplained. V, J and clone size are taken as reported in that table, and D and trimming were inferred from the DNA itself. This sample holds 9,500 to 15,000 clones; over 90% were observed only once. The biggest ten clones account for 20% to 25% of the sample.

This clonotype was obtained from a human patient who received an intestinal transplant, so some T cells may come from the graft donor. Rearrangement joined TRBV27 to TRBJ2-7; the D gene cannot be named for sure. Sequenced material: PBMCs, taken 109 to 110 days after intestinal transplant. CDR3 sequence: CASTGQGYEQYF. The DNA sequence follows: TGTGCCAGCACCGGCCAAGGGTACGAGCAGTACTTC.